Listed below are T cell receptor beta chains from one sample, sequenced in a study of tumor-infiltrating lymphocytes in primary liver carcinoma. TCRdb re-called the multiplex PCR reads through MiXCR, storing one row per CDR3 protein. The table lists about 320,000 distinct CDR3 sequences, over 55% of them singletons. The specimen was peripheral blood. The receptors originated from a man between 35 and 55 years old with primary liver carcinoma and hepatitis B virus infection. Each CDR3 is given with its conserved first and last residue. Fields, in order: V gene, D gene, J gene, CDR3 protein. D genes are given only for firm matches.

>TRBV4-1|.|TRBJ2-5
CASSQEQGETQYF
>TRBV29-1|TRBD1|TRBJ2-3
CSVEFRGPTDTQYF
>TRBV6-1|.|TRBJ2-1
CASSEGSDSWHYNEQFF
>TRBV7-9|TRBD2|TRBJ2-1
CASSLYSGNSGEHFF
>TRBV7-9|TRBD1|TRBJ2-2
CASNPGQVNTGELFF
>TRBV24-1|TRBD2|TRBJ2-1
CVTSDSLAGALSRRFF
>TRBV11-2|.|TRBJ2-3
CASSWASALNMQYF
>TRBV12-3/TRBV12-4|.|TRBJ2-7
CASTPGLSYEQYF
>TRBV13|.|TRBJ2-1
CASSPLGQYNEQFF
>TRBV12-3/TRBV12-4|.|TRBJ1-5
CASRPSQGQPQHF
>TRBV29-1|TRBD1|TRBJ2-7
CSARDRGYEQYF
>TRBV29-1|.|TRBJ2-5
CSAGASGETQYF
>TRBV5-6|.|TRBJ2-5
CASSLVVALKETQYF
>TRBV29-1|.|TRBJ2-1
CSVVPPNEQFF
>TRBV11-2|TRBD2|TRBJ2-5
CSSSLGLAGNQETQYF
>TRBV6-6|.|TRBJ2-1
CASRTPGGYNEQFF
>TRBV11-1|.|TRBJ1-6
CASSRDGVSSPLHF
>TRBV28|.|TRBJ2-1
CASSPNPRRQFF
>TRBV6-2/TRBV6-3|TRBD1|TRBJ2-5
CASSPLDRAGTQYF
>TRBV21-1|.|TRBJ1-2
CTSSKGGQGLYGYTF
>TRBV12-3/TRBV12-4|.|TRBJ2-3
CASTLSSATDTQYF
>TRBV10-3|.|TRBJ2-3
CAINAGNLFSTNTQYF
>TRBV13|TRBD2|TRBJ2-5
CASSSIRAGGGQETQYF
>TRBV12-3/TRBV12-4|TRBD1|TRBJ1-2
CASSLAGTAKTNYGYTF
>TRBV6-5|.|TRBJ1-1
CASSGGDTEAFF
>TRBV7-9|TRBD2|TRBJ2-1
CASIPRGLAGVGSYNEQFF
>TRBV12-3/TRBV12-4|.|TRBJ1-1
CVSRHQQTVNTEAIF
>TRBV10-3|TRBD1|TRBJ1-1
CVISVQQGSTEAFF
>TRBV4-1|TRBD2|TRBJ2-7
CASSHALPGGQGKQYF
>TRBV29-1|.|TRBJ2-7
CSGWDTLLDEQYF
>TRBV12-5|TRBD2|TRBJ2-2
CTSGSSGRAGELFF
>TRBV24-1|TRBD1|TRBJ1-6
CATSVPTGGDYNSPLHF
>TRBV4-3|TRBD1|TRBJ1-2
CASSLDRWQFSYGYTF
>TRBV28|TRBD2|TRBJ2-1
CASSSTSGTSYNEQFF
>TRBV11-2|.|TRBJ2-3
CASSLGPDRTDTQYF
>TRBV14|TRBD1|TRBJ2-1
CASSQEDRSFYNEQFF
>TRBV28|.|TRBJ2-7
CASSLHRLNYEQYF
>TRBV28|TRBD1|TRBJ2-7
CASSVDRAPEEQYF
>TRBV12-3/TRBV12-4|TRBD2|TRBJ2-3
CASSSLPSGRARDTQYF
>TRBV6-6|.|TRBJ1-3
CASSYESTIYF
>TRBV12-3/TRBV12-4|TRBD1|TRBJ2-2
CASSSRDSGTVELFF
>TRBV11-1|TRBD1|TRBJ2-1
CASSPGQGNSYNEEFF
>TRBV6-6|TRBD1|TRBJ2-2
CASSPGGITGELFF
>TRBV6-5|TRBD1|TRBJ2-2
CASSYFLMQGAGELFF
>TRBV7-9|.|TRBJ1-3
CANSPNGYYGNTIYF
>TRBV12-3/TRBV12-4|TRBD2|TRBJ2-7
CASSDGTSGSHEQYF
>TRBV6-5|TRBD1|TRBJ1-6
CANSYRDRGRPLHF
>TRBV20-1|.|TRBJ1-1
CSAADSYEAFF